Listed below are T cell receptor beta chains from one sample, sequenced in a study of cytomegalovirus exposure and HLA in healthy donors. Measured with immunoSEQ multiplex PCR; TCRdb has only the in-frame clones, and not every one. This sample yields approximately 130,000 clones, of which roughly four fifths are seen a single time; about 1.8% belongs to the top ten. Material for sequencing was PBMCs. These receptors were obtained from a man aged 18 to 29 in good health and CMV-seronegative. The CDR3 runs from the conserved cysteine through the conserved F or W. Each record gives: clone size, D gene, J gene, V gene, CDR3 DNA, CDR3 protein. D genes are given only for firm matches. Clone size is given for some rows only: seen once, a few or many times, or a class if the clone is expanded.

NA | NA | TRBJ1-1 | TRBV7-2 | TGTGCCAGCAGCTCCTCGGGGGGAGTAACTGAAGCTTTCTTT | CASSSSGGVTEAFF
NA | NA | TRBJ2-7 | TRBV5-1 | TGCGCCAGCAGCATACTAGGACCGTCGGGCGAGCAGTACTTC | CASSILGPSGEQYF
NA | NA | TRBJ1-5 | TRBV15 | TGTGCCACCAGCAGAGGCGGAAACAATCAGCCCCAGCATTTT | CATSRGGNNQPQHF
NA | NA | TRBJ1-2 | TRBV15 | TGTGCCACCAGTACAGGGTTTTTAGATGGCTACACCTTC | CATSTGFLDGYTF
NA | NA | TRBJ2-7 | TRBV6-5 | TGTGCCAGCAGTTACGGCGACAGCTACGAGCAGTACTTC | CASSYGDSYEQYF
NA | TRBD1 | TRBJ1-2 | TRBV6-5 | TGTGCCAGCAGTTACTCGAACAGGGGTGGCTACACCTTC | CASSYSNRGGYTF
NA | TRBD1 | TRBJ1-2 | TRBV19 | TGTGCCAGTAGTGCGAGACAGGGGCCCGGAGGCTATGGCTACACCTTC | CASSARQGPGGYGYTF
NA | TRBD1 | TRBJ1-5 | TRBV7-6 | TGTGCCAGCAGCCTAGGGACAGGTCGCAATCAGCCCCAGCATTTT | CASSLGTGRNQPQHF
NA | NA | TRBJ2-7 | TRBV6-6 | TGTGCCAGCAGTTCTAGGACAGCCTCCTACGAGCAGTACTTC | CASSSRTASYEQYF
NA | NA | TRBJ1-4 | TRBV12-2 | TGTGCAAGTCGCTTCCGGGGTAGTCGGGACACGACTTTT | CASRFRGSRDTTF
NA | NA | TRBJ2-1 | TRBV6-5 | TGTGCCAGCAGTGGGCCGGTGGTTGCAGGCGAGCAGTTCTTC | CASSGPVVAGEQFF
NA | TRBD1 | TRBJ2-3 | TRBV19 | TGTGCCAGTAGTATACTAGGGACAGGGATCACAGATACGCAGTATTTT | CASSILGTGITDTQYF
NA | TRBD1 | TRBJ2-3 | TRBV6-1 | TGTGCCAGCAGTCACAGGGGTACTAGCACAGATACGCAGTATTTT | CASSHRGTSTDTQYF
NA | NA | TRBJ2-1 | TRBV6-5 | TGTGCCTTTACCGCGGCGTTCTTC | CAFTAAFF
NA | TRBD1 | TRBJ2-7 | TRBV6-1 | TGTGCCAGCAGTGAAGGGGACAGGGGCCTGGAGCAGTACTTC | CASSEGDRGLEQYF
NA | TRBD2 | TRBJ2-1 | TRBV6-4 | TGTGCCAGCAGTGACTCCGATAGCGGGGTTTCAAATGGGCAGTTCTTC | CASSDSDSGVSNGQFF
few | TRBD2 | TRBJ2-3 | TRBV11-2 | TGTGCCAGCAGCCCGGGGAGCGGGGGGACCACAGATACGCAGTATTTT | CASSPGSGGTTDTQYF
few | NA | TRBJ2-7 | TRBV5-1 | TGCGCCAGCAGCTTGGGCAGTTTCGAGCAGTACTTC | CASSLGSFEQYF
NA | NA | TRBJ2-1 | TRBV5-1 | TGCGCCAGCAGCTTGGAGGTCTCTGAGGATGAGCAGTTCTTC | CASSLEVSEDEQFF
NA | TRBD1 | TRBJ1-4 | TRBV11-2 | TGTGCCAGCAGCCGCCGGACAGGGCAGGGCGAAAAACTGTTTTTT | CASSRRTGQGEKLFF
NA | NA | TRBJ2-2 | TRBV5-4 | TGTGCCAGCAGCTTGGAACAGGTGACCGGGGAGCTGTTTTTT | CASSLEQVTGELFF
NA | TRBD2 | TRBJ2-1 | TRBV15 | TGTGCCACCAGCAGAGATAAAGGGACTAGCGGGTGGAGCTCCTACAATGAGCAGTTCTTC | CATSRDKGTSGWSSYNEQFF
NA | TRBD1 | TRBJ1-4 | TRBV7-2 | TGTGCCAGCAGCTTGAGACAGGGGAACGGTGAAAAACTGTTTTTT | CASSLRQGNGEKLFF
NA | TRBD1 | TRBJ2-7 | TRBV18 | TGTGCCAGCTCACCCGTCGGGACAGGGGGCGACGAGCAGTACTTC | CASSPVGTGGDEQYF
NA | NA | TRBJ2-1 | TRBV5-1 | TGCGCCAGCAGCTTCCGGGGGGCGAGCTCCTACAATGAGCAGTTCTTC | CASSFRGASSYNEQFF
NA | NA | TRBJ2-3 | TRBV5-1 | TGCGCCAGCAGCTTGGGTACAGGACCAAAGGGGACGCAGTATTTT | CASSLGTGPKGTQYF
NA | NA | TRBJ1-6 | TRBV6-4 | TGTGCCAGTGCGCAGACAGGAACGAATTCACCCCTCCACTTT | CASAQTGTNSPLHF
NA | NA | TRBJ2-3 | TRBV27 | TGTGCCAGCAGTTTATCGGGGGCCTACACAGATACGCAGTATTTT | CASSLSGAYTDTQYF
NA | NA | TRBJ2-5 | TRBV11-2 | TGTGCCAGCAGCTTAGATCGGGACACGGAGACCCAGTACTTC | CASSLDRDTETQYF
NA | TRBD2 | TRBJ2-3 | TRBV4-2 | TGTGCCAGCAGCCATGCTTGGGAACTAGCGGGGGTTGCAGATACGCAGTATTTT | CASSHAWELAGVADTQYF
NA | TRBD2 | TRBJ2-3 | TRBV2 | TGTGCCAGCAGTTGGGGACTAGCGGGAACAGATACGCAGTATTTT | CASSWGLAGTDTQYF
NA | NA | TRBJ1-2 | TRBV27 | TGTGCCAGCAGTGGGCAGGCCTCCCTATACGGCTACACCTTC | CASSGQASLYGYTF
NA | NA | TRBJ2-5 | TRBV4-2 | TGTGCCAGCAGCCGCACAGGAGTCCAAGAGACCCAGTACTTC | CASSRTGVQETQYF
NA | NA | TRBJ2-2 | TRBV7-3 | TGTGCCAGCAGCTTAGATGCGGTCGGGGAGCTGTTTTTT | CASSLDAVGELFF
few | NA | TRBJ1-2 | TRBV11-1 | TGTGCCAGCAGCACCCTAACGGAGGGAGACCGGCCGAACTATGGCTACACCTTC | CASSTLTEGDRPNYGYTF
NA | TRBD1 | TRBJ2-7 | TRBV5-1 | TGCGCCAGCAGCTTGGAGGGGGCTAGGGCCTCCTACGAGCAGTACTTC | CASSLEGARASYEQYF
NA | TRBD2 | TRBJ2-2 | TRBV7-2 | TGTGCCAGCAGACAGACTAGCGGGGGGGTATGGACCGGGGAGCTGTTTTTT | CASRQTSGGVWTGELFF
NA | NA | TRBJ1-1 | TRBV5-1 | TGCGCCAGCAGCGCAATTAATCCAGACACTGAAGCTTTCTTT | CASSAINPDTEAFF
once | NA | TRBJ2-1 | TRBV4-3 | TGCGCCAGCAGCCAAGATGAGGGTTACTCCTACAATGAGCAGTTCTTC | CASSQDEGYSYNEQFF
NA | NA | TRBJ1-1 | TRBV19 | TGTGCCAGTATAGCGGGCCTTCCCCCTGGGATGAACACTGAAGCTTTCTTT | CASIAGLPPGMNTEAFF